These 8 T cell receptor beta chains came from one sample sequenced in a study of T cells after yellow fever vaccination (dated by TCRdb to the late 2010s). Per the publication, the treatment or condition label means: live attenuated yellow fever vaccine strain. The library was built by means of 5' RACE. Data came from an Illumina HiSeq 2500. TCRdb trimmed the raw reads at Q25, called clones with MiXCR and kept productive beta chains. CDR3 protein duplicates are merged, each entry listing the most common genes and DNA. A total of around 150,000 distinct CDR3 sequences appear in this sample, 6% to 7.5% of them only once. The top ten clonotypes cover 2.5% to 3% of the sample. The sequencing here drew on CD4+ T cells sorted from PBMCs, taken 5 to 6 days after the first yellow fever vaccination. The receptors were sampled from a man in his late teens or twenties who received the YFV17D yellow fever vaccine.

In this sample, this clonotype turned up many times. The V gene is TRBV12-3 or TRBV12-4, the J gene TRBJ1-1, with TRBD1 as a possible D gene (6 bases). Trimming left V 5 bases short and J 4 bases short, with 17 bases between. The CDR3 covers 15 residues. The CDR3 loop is CASSTTQGVITEAFF. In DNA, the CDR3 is TGTGCCAGCAGTACTACACAGGGAGTCATCACTGAAGCTTTCTTT.

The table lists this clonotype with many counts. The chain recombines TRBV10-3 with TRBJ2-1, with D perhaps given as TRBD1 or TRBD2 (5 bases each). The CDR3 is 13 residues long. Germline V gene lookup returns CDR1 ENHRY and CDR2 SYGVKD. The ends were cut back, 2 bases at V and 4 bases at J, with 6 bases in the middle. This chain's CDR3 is CAISEGGYNEQFF. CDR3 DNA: TGTGCCATCAGTGAGGGGGGATACAATGAGCAGTTCTTC.

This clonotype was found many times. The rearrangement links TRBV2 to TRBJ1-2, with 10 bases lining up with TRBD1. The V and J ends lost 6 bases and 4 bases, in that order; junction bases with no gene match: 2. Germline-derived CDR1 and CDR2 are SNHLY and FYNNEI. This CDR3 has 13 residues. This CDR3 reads CASSGTGAYGYTF. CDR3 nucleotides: TGTGCCAGCAGCGGGACAGGGGCCTATGGCTACACCTTC.

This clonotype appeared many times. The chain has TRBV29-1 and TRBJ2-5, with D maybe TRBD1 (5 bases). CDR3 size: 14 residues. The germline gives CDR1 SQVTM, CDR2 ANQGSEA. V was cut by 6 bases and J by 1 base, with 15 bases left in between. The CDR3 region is CSVVVGARQETQYF. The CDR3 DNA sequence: TGCAGCGTGGTTGTTGGGGCGCGCCAAGAGACCCAGTACTTC. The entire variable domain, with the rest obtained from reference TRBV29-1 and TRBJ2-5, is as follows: SAVISQKPSRDICQRGTSLTIQCQVDSQVTMMFWYRQQPGQSLTLIATANQGSEATYESGFVIDKFPISRPNLTFSTLTVSNMSPEDSSIYLCSVVVGARQETQYFGPGTRLLVL.

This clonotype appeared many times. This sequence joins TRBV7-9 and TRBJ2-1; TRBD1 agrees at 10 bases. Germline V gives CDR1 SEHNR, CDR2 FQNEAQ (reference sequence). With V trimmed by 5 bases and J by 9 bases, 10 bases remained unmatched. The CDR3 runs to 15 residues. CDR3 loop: CASSEWDRGRSEQFF. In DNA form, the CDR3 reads TGTGCCAGCAGCGAATGGGACAGGGGACGGAGTGAGCAGTTCTTC.

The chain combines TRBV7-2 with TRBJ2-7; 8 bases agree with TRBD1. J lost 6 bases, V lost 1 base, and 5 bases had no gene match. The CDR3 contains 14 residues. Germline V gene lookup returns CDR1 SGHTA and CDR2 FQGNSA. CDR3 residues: CASSLGQGAGEQYV. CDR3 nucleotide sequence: TGTGCCAGCAGCTTAGGGCAGGGGGCAGGCGAGCAGTACGTC.

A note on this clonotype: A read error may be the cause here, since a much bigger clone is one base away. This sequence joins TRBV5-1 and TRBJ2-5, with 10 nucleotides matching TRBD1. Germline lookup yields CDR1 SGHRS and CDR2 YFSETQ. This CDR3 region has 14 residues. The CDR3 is CASSVDRGQETKYF. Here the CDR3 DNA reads TGCGCCAGCAGCGTAGACAGGGGGCAAGAGACCAAGTACTTC.

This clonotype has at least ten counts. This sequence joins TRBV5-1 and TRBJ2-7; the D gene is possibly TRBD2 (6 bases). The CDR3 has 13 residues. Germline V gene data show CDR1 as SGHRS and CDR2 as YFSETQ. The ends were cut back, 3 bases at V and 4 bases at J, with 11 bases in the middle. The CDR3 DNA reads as TGCGCCAGCAGCTCGGAGGGGATTTACGAGCAGTACTTC. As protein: CASSSEGIYEQYF.